These 14 T cell receptor beta chains originate from one sample sequenced in a study of T-cell reconstitution after alpha-beta-depleted transplantation in children. Preparation of the TCRbeta library was carried out with unique molecular identifiers. TCRdb reprocessed the PCR reads with MiXCR, giving one entry per CDR3 protein. The sample comprises a few hundred thousand distinct CDR3 sequences, roughly 15% of which are singletons, and 25% to 35% rests with the top ten. Sequenced here: PBMCs, mostly from graft donor cells, sampled 360 days after TCRalphabeta/CD19-depleted stem cell transplant. The source is a boy under two years old who had a stem cell transplant for Wiskott-Aldrich syndrome, so the T cells may come from the graft donor.

V gene TRBV3-1 combines with J gene TRBJ2-7; D remains unclear. Germline CDR1 is LGHDT and CDR2 is YNNKEL (reference sequence). Deletions cut 1 base from V and 1 base from J, with 8 bases between. The CDR3 is 14 amino acids. CDR3: CASSQGRRSYEQYF. CDR3 nucleotide sequence: TGTGCCAGCAGCCAAGGTCGCAGGTCCTACGAGCAGTACTTC.

This clonotype has more than one count but fewer than ten. This rearrangement joins TRBV15 to TRBJ2-1; 7 nucleotides match TRBD1. The CDR3 has 14 amino acids. CDR1 and CDR2 (germline): LNHNV, YYDKDF (reference sequence). V lost 7 bases and J lost 7; bases outside the gene matches: 10. CDR3 sequence (DNA): TGTGCCACCACCTTCCGACAGGGTAGGAATGAGCAGTTCTTC. Translating it yields CATTFRQGRNEQFF.

J is TRBJ2-5 and V is TRBV30, with a weak D call TRBD2 (5 bases). Looked up from germline, CDR1 is GTSNPN and CDR2 is SVGIG (reference sequence). The CDR3 runs 13 residues. Trimming left V 1 base short and J 5 bases short, with 11 bases between. CDR3 loop: CAWSGLGVETQYF. In DNA form, the CDR3 reads TGTGCCTGGAGTGGGCTGGGAGTTGAGACCCAGTACTTC.

This clonotype was observed a handful of times. This sequence joins TRBV11-2 and TRBJ2-2, with D hard to call. There are 16 residues in the CDR3. V was cut by 6 bases and J by 2 bases, with 16 bases left in between. Germline CDR1 reads SGHAT; CDR2 reads FQNNGV. The CDR3 nucleotides are TGTGCCAGCAGGGATCTCAGGAAGCTAAACACCGGGGAGCTGTTTTTT. Its protein is CASRDLRKLNTGELFF.

The chain uses TRBV4-2 and TRBJ2-1, with 11 bases fitting TRBD2. This CDR3 is built from 20 residues. J lost 5 bases, V lost 4 bases, and 19 bases had no gene match. From germline, CDR1 is LGHNA and CDR2 YNFKEQ. This CDR3 reads CASSPRGALAGGRPNNEQFF. In DNA form, the CDR3 reads TGTGCCAGCAGCCCTCGGGGGGCCCTAGCGGGAGGTCGTCCGAACAATGAGCAGTTCTTC.

The chain combines TRBV5-1 with TRBJ1-1; D uncertain. Trimming removed 4 bases at V and 1 base at J, with 11 bases between. Germline loops: CDR1 SGHRS, CDR2 YFSETQ. The CDR3 covers 14 residues. CDR3: CASSALGGNTEAFF. The CDR3 region has the DNA TGCGCCAGCAGCGCCCTGGGAGGGAACACTGAAGCTTTCTTT.

In its sample, this clonotype was seen many times. V gene TRBV5-1 combines with J gene TRBJ2-7; no reliable D call. CDR1 and CDR2 (germline): SGHRS, YFSETQ. This CDR3 comprises 14 residues. Trimming left V 0 bases short and J 2 bases short, with 9 bases between. The chain's CDR3 is CASSLVGRTYEQYF. The CDR3 nucleotides are TGCGCCAGCAGCTTGGTTGGGCGTACCTACGAGCAGTACTTC.

This clonotype was counted between two and nine times. The chain links TRBV5-1 to TRBJ2-7; D is ambiguous. The CDR3 extends over 15 amino acids. Trimming removed 1 base at V and 1 base at J, with 12 bases between. Germline V gives CDR1 SGHRS, CDR2 YFSETQ. The CDR3 loop is CASSLYRVHSYEQYF. CDR3 sequence (DNA): TGCGCCAGCAGCTTGTACCGGGTTCATTCCTACGAGCAGTACTTC.

In its sample, this clonotype was seen a few times. The chain is built from TRBV12-3 or TRBV12-4 and TRBJ2-7; D call uncertain. The length of the CDR3 is 13 residues. Deletions cut 5 bases from V and 3 bases from J, with 11 bases between. The DNA for the CDR3 is TGTGCCAGCAGTCCGTGGCTCTTCTACGAGCAGTACTTC. Amino acids: CASSPWLFYEQYF.

This clonotype was seen ten or more times. The chain carries TRBV15 and TRBJ2-3; weak D call: TRBD2 (6 bases). This CDR3 contains 16 residues. V lost 0 bases and J 4 bases, leaving 14 bases between the germline ends. Germline values: CDR1 LNHNV, CDR2 YYDKDF (reference sequence). CDR3 DNA: TGTGCCACCAGCAGAGATCGGAGGGAGAGGTCAGATACGCAGTATTTT. As protein: CATSRDRRERSDTQYF.

This clonotype was seen once. The chain employs TRBV5-1 and TRBJ2-2; D may be TRBD1 or TRBD2 (5 bases each). In germline, CDR1 is SGHRS, CDR2 YFSETQ. CDR3 length: 14 amino acids. Trimming took 4 bases from V and 5 from J, leaving 12 bases between them. CDR3 sequence reads: CASSGTLRTGELFF. In DNA, the CDR3 is TGCGCCAGCAGCGGGACCCTGAGGACCGGGGAGCTGTTTTTT.

The chain recombines TRBV20-1 with TRBJ2-7; TRBD2 matches at 10 bases. Germline CDR1 and CDR2: DFQATT and SNEGSKA (reference sequence). This CDR3 comprises 14 residues. J was trimmed by 1 base and V by 6 bases; bases with no gene match: 6. CDR3 coding DNA: TGCAGTGCCACCACTAGCGGGATGTCCTACGAGCAGTACTTC. As protein: CSATTSGMSYEQYF.

This clonotype was counted only a few times. The chain is built from TRBV7-9 and TRBJ2-2, with no clear D. Trimming shortened V by 5 bases and J by 4 bases, and 2 bases separated the two germline ends. CDR1 and CDR2 from the germline V gene are SEHNR and FQNEAQ (reference sequence). The CDR3 has 11 amino acids. The CDR3 is CASSATGELFF. The CDR3 bases are TGTGCCAGCAGCGCCACCGGGGAGCTGTTTTTT.

The chain is built from TRBV4-3 and TRBJ2-1; no clear D. The germline V gene has CDR1 LGHNA and CDR2 YSLEER. The CDR3 is made up of 17 amino acids. Trimming left V 0 bases short and J 0 bases short, with 12 bases between. CDR3 loop: CASSQEWHGSSYNEQFF. In nucleotides, the CDR3 is TGCGCCAGCAGCCAAGAGTGGCACGGTAGCTCCTACAATGAGCAGTTCTTC.